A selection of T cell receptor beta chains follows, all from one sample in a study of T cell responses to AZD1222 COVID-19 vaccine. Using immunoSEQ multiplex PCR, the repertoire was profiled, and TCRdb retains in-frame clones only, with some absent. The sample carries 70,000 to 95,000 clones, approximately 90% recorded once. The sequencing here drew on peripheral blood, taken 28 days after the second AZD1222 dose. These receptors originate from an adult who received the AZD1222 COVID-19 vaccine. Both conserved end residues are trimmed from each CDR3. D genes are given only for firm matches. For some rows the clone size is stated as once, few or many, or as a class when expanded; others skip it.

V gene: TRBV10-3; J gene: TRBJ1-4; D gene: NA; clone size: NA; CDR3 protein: AISDGRGSEKLF
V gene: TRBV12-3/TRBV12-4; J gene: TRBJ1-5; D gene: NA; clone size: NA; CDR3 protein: ASSLQWQPQH
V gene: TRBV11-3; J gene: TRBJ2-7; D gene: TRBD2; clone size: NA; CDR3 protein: ASSSTRGGEQY
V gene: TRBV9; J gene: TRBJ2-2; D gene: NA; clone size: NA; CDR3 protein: ASSPDGDFYTGELF
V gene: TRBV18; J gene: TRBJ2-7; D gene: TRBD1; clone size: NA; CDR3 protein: ASSLPGQNYEQY
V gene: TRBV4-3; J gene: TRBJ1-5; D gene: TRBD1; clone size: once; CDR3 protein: ASSRTGGSQPQH
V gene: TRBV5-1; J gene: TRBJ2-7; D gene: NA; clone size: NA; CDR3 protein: ASSPTTGPLSSYEQY
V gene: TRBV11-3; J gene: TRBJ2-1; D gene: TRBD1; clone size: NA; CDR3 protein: ASSPTPTGREQF
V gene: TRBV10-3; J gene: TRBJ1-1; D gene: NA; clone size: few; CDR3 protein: ALRGNQGDTEAF
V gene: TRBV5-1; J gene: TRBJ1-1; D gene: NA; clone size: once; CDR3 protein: ASSEDINMNTEAF
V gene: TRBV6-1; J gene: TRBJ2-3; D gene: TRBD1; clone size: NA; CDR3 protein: ASSEADRLDTQY
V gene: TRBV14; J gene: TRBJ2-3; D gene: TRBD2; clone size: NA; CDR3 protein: ASSLGTRDTQY
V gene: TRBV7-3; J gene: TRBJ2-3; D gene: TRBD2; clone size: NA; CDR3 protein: ASSPSGTDTQY
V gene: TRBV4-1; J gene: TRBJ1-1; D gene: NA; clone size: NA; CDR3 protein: ASSQGHGDSND
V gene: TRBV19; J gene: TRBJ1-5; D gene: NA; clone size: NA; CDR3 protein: ASHTDSNQPQH
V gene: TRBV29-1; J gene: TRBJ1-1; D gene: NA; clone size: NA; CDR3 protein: SVQPAF
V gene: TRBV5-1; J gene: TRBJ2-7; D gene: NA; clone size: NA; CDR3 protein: ASSTREGAYEQY
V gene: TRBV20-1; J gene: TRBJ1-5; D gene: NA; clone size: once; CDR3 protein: SASGGDQPQH
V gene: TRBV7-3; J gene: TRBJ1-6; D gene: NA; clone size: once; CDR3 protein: ASSLTGSENSPLH
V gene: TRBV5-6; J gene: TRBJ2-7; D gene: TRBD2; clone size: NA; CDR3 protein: ASSWTSGGLSYEQY
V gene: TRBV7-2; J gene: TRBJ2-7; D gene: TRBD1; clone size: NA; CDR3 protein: ASSSWTGFPSYEQY
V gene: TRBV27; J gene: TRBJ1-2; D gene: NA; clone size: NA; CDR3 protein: ASSQLRDKSHYGYT
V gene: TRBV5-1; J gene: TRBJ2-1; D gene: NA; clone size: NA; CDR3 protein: ASSPPASSSEQF
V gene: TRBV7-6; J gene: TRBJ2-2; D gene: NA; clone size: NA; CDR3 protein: ASSFRGRNTGELF
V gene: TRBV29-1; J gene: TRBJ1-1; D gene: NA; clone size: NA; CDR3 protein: SVGPSDSYSEAF
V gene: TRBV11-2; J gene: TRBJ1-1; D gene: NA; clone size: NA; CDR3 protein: ASSLWRVGTEAF
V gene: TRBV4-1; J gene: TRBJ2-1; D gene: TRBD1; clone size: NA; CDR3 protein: ASSEDDRVGNEQF
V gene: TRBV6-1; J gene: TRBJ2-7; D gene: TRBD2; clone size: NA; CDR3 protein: ASRETSGLTYYEQY
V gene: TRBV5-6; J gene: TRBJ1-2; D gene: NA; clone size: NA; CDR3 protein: ASSPQGPLTVGNYGYT
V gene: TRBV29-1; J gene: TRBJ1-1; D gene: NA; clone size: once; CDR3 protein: SVVGQGGTEAF
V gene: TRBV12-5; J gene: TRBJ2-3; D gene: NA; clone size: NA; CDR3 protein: ARESLGRYPRPDTQY
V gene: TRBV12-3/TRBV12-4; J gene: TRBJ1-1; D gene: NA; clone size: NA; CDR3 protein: ASSREQEAF
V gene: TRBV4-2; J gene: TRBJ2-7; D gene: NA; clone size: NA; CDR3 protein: ASSQVVELSEQY
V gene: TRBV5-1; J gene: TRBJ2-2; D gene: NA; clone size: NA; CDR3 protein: ASSFDGTTGELF
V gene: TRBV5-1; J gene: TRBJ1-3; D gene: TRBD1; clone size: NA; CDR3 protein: ASSSMTGGTGNTIY
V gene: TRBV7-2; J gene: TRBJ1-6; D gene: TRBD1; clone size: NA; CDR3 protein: ASSVRTGFNNSPLH